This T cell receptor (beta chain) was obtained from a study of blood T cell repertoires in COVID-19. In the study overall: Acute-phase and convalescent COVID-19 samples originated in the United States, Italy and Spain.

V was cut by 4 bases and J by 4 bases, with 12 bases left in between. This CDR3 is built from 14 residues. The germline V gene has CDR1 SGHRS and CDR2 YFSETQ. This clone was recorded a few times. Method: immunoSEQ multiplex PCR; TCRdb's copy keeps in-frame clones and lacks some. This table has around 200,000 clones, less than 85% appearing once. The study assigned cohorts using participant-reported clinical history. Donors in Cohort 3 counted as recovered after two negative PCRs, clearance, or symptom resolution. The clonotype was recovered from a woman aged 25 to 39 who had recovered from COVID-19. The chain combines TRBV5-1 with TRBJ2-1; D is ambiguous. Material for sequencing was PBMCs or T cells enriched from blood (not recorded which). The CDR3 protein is CASSPSRVYNEQFF. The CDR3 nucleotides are TGCGCCAGCAGCCCGAGTCGCGTTTACAATGAGCAGTTCTTC.